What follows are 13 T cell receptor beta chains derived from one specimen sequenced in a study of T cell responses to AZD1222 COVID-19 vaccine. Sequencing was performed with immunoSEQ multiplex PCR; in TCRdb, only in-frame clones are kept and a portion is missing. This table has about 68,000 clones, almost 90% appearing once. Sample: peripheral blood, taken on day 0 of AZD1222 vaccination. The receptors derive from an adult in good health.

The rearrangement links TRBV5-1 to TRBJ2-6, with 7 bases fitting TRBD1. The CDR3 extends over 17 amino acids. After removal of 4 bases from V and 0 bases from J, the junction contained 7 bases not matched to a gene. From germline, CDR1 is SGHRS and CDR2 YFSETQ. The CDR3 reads CASSIGTESSGANVLTF. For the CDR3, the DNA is TGCGCCAGCAGCATCGGGACAGAGAGCTCTGGGGCCAACGTCCTGACTTTC.

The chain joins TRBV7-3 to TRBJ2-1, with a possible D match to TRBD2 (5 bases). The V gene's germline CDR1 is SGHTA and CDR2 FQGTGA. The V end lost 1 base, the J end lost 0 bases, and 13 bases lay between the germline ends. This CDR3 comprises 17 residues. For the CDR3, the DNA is TGTGCCAGCAGCTTAAGTCTTAGGGAGAGCTCCTACAATGAGCAGTTCTTC. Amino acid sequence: CASSLSLRESSYNEQFF. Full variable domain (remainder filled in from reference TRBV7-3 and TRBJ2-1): GAGVSQTPSNKVTEKGKYVELRCDPISGHTALYWYRQSLGQGPEFLIYFQGTGAADDSGLPNDRFFAVRPEGSVSTLKIQRTERGDSAVYLCASSLSLRESSYNEQFFGPGTRLTVL.

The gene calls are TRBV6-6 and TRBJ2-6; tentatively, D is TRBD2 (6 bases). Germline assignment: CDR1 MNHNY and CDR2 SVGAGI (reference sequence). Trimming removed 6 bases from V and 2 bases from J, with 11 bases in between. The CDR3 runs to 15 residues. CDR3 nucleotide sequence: TGTGCCAGCAGGGCGCCGGGGGCTGGGGCCAACGTCCTGACTTTC. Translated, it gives CASRAPGAGANVLTF.

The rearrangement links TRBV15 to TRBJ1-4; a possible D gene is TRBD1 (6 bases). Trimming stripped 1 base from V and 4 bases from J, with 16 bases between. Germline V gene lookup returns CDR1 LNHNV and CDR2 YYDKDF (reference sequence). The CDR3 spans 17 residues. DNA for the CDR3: TGTGCCACCAGCAGAGGACTCAGTACAGGGAGTAATGAAAAACTGTTTTTT. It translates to CATSRGLSTGSNEKLFF.

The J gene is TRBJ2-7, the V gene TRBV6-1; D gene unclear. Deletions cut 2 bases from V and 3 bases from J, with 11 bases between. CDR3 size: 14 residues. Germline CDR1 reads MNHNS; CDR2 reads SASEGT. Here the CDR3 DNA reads TGTGCCAGCAGTGAAAGGATTATACGCTACGAGCAGTACTTC. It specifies CASSERIIRYEQYF.

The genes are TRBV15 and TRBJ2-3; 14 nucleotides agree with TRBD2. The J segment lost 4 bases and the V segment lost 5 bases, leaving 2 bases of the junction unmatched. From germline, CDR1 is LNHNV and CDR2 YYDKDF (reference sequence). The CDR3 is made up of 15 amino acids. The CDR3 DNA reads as TGTGCCACCAGCCCGACTAGCGGGGGGGCAGATACGCAGTATTTT. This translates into CATSPTSGGADTQYF.

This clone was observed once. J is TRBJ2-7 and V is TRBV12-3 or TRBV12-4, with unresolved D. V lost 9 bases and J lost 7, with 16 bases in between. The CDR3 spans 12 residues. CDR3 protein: CASAAQVEEQYF. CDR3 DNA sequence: TGTGCCAGTGCAGCCCAGGTGGAGGAGCAGTACTTC.

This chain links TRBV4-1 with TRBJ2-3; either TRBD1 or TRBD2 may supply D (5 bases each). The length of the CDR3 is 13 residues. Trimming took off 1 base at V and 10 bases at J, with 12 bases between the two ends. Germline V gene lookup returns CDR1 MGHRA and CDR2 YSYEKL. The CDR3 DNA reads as TGCGCCAGCAGCCAAGGACGGGACCCAGCGCAGTATTTT. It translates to CASSQGRDPAQYF.

The CDR3 region has the DNA TGTGCCAGCAGCTCCAGGACAGGGGGGGAGAACACTGAAGCTTTCTTT. Translating gives CASSSRTGGENTEAFF. The chain combines TRBV5-5 with TRBJ1-1; 10 bases align to TRBD1. V gave up 3 bases and J gave up 1 base; unmatched junction bases: 6. The CDR3 extends over 16 amino acids. Germline CDR1 SGHKS, CDR2 YYEKEE (reference sequence).

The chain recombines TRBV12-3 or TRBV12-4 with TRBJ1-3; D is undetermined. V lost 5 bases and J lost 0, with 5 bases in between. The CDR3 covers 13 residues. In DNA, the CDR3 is TGTGCCAGCAGTAAGAGCTCTGGAAACACCATATATTTT. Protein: CASSKSSGNTIYF.

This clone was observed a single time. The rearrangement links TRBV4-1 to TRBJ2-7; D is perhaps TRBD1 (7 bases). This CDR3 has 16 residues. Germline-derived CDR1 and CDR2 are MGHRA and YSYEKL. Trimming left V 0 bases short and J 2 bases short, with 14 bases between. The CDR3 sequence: CASSQDRQGGAYEQYF. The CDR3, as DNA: TGCGCCAGCAGCCAAGATAGGCAGGGGGGAGCCTACGAGCAGTACTTC.

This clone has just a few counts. The CDR3 nucleotides are TGCGCCAGCACCGAGACAGGAAGAAACACTGAAGCTTTCTTT. Translation gives CASTETGRNTEAFF. The chain employs TRBV5-1 and TRBJ1-1, with D perhaps TRBD1 (6 bases). This CDR3 has 14 amino acids. V dropped 6 bases and J dropped 2 bases, with 14 bases sitting between them. Germline loops: CDR1 SGHRS, CDR2 YFSETQ.

The CDR3 region has the DNA TGTGCCAGCTCAGCGCTGGTGGGGAACACTGAAGCTTTCTTT. It codes for CASSALVGNTEAFF. The rearrangement uses TRBV18 and TRBJ1-1; D is unresolved. The CDR3 loop spans 14 amino acids. V gave up 5 bases and J gave up 1 base, with 11 bases separating them. Per germline, CDR1 KGHSH and CDR2 LQKENI.